These 16 T cell receptor beta chains originate from one sample sequenced in a study of CD8 T cells in Susac syndrome. Reverse transcription of roughly 0.45 to 1 ug RNA used random hexamers. TCRdb re-called the immunoSEQ multiplex PCR reads with MiXCR, one entry per CDR3 protein. Here the sample spans more than 110,000 distinct CDR3 sequences, over 90% being singletons. Sequencing was done on a sample of CD4+ T cells from PBMCs. These receptors were collected from a human donor with Susac syndrome.

This chain connects TRBV30 to TRBJ1-6; TRBD1 agrees at 8 bases. Germline V gene lookup returns CDR1 GTSNPN and CDR2 SVGIG (reference sequence). V gave up 3 bases and J gave up 9 bases; unmatched junction bases: 4. There are 13 residues in the CDR3. The CDR3 region is CAWRGDRPSPLHF. Here the CDR3 DNA reads TGTGCCTGGAGGGGGGACAGGCCTTCACCCCTCCACTTT.

A single count supports this clonotype. The J gene is TRBJ2-3, the V gene TRBV20-1, with D unresolved. CDR1 is DFQATT, CDR2 SNEGSKA, per germline (reference sequence). Trimming cost V 0 bases and J 4 bases, with 2 bases left between them. The CDR3 has 11 residues. The CDR3 spells CSAREPDTQYF. In DNA, the CDR3 is TGCAGTGCTAGAGAACCAGATACGCAGTATTTT.

The V and J genes are TRBV20-1 and TRBJ1-2; no clear D. This CDR3 is built from 13 residues. The V gene lost 0 bases and the J gene lost 8 bases, with 13 bases spanning the gap. The V gene's germline CDR1 is DFQATT and CDR2 SNEGSKA (reference sequence). CDR3 nucleotides: TGCAGTGCTAGAGAGGCGCGTCTCGGCGGCTACACCTTC. Translation: CSAREARLGGYTF.

This chain uses TRBV25-1 with TRBJ2-7; D is undetermined. The ends were cut back, 1 base at V and 5 bases at J, with 12 bases in the middle. This CDR3 has 14 amino acids. CDR1 and CDR2 (germline): MGHDK, SYGVNS. The CDR3 loop is CASSESPTSDEQYF. Written as DNA, the CDR3 is TGTGCCAGCAGTGAATCTCCCACATCGGACGAGCAGTACTTC.

The chain joins TRBV4-1 to TRBJ2-7; 10 bases are a match to TRBD2. The V gene end was trimmed by 0 bases and the J gene end by 5 bases; junction bases not matched to a gene: 7. The CDR3 totals 16 residues. In germline, CDR1 is MGHRA, CDR2 YSYEKL. The CDR3 loop reads CASSQDSSGRANEQYF. In DNA, the CDR3 is TGCGCCAGCAGCCAAGATAGCAGCGGGAGGGCCAACGAGCAGTACTTC.

The chain couples TRBV18 to TRBJ2-5; unclear D gene. Germline V gives CDR1 KGHSH, CDR2 LQKENI. This CDR3 is built from 14 residues. The V end lost 1 base, the J end lost 5 bases, and 11 bases lay between the germline ends. CDR3 residues: CASSPRVGRETQYF. As DNA, the CDR3 is TGTGCCAGCTCACCACGGGTGGGCCGGGAGACCCAGTACTTC.

CDR3 DNA sequence: TGTGCCAGCAGTTACTCAGTGGGCGGGAAAGAGACCCAGTACTTC. Translating gives CASSYSVGGKETQYF. This chain links TRBV6-6 with TRBJ2-5, with D possibly TRBD2 on 6 matching bases. Trimming shortened V by 0 bases and J by 3 bases, and 11 bases separated the two germline ends. The CDR3 totals 15 residues. CDR1 and CDR2 (germline): MNHNY, SVGAGI (reference sequence).

The V gene is TRBV4-1, the J gene TRBJ2-5; unclear D gene. The CDR3 has 16 amino acids. V was trimmed by 5 bases and J by 2 bases, leaving 18 bases between them. Germline CDR1 is MGHRA and CDR2 is YSYEKL. CDR3 residues: CASSAVGELKQETQYF. The CDR3, as DNA: TGCGCCAGCAGCGCCGTGGGTGAGCTGAAGCAAGAGACCCAGTACTTC.

The chain recombines TRBV29-1 with TRBJ2-7; D might be TRBD1 or TRBD2, each matching 5 bases. Trimming took off 6 bases at V and 2 bases at J, with 11 bases between the two ends. The CDR3 runs to 12 residues. From germline, CDR1 is SQVTM and CDR2 ANQGSEA. DNA for the CDR3: TGCAGCGTCGGGACCTCAACCTACGAGCAGTACTTC. Its protein is CSVGTSTYEQYF.

The J gene is TRBJ1-2, the V gene TRBV30, with a possible D match to TRBD1 (5 bases). V lost 4 bases to trimming and J lost 9 bases, with 18 bases between them. Germline CDR1 and CDR2: GTSNPN and SVGIG (reference sequence). This CDR3 is 13 amino acids long. The CDR3 bases are TGTGCCTGGATGGATACCTCAGGGATCCGCTACACCTTC. Translating gives CAWMDTSGIRYTF.

The chain recombines TRBV18 with TRBJ1-1, with TRBD1 as a possible D gene (6 bases). Between the trimmed V and J ends, which lost 3 bases and 5 bases, there was a span of 19 bases. The CDR3 covers 16 residues. Germline V gene lookup returns CDR1 KGHSH and CDR2 LQKENI. CDR3 sequence reads: CASSPSLFGRGTEAFF. Here the CDR3 DNA reads TGTGCCAGCTCACCTTCGCTATTCGGTAGGGGGACTGAAGCTTTCTTT. The whole variable domain, remainder taken from reference TRBV18 and TRBJ1-1, is NAGVMQNPRHLVRRRGQEARLRCSPMKGHSHVYWYRQLPEEGLKFMVYLQKENIIDESGMPKERFSAEFPKEGPSILRIQQVVRGDSAAYFCASSPSLFGRGTEAFFGQGTRLTVV.

This sequence joins TRBV30 and TRBJ2-6; D may be TRBD1 (5 bases). Trimming shortened V by 0 bases and J by 0 bases, and 15 bases separated the two germline ends. There are 18 residues in the CDR3. Germline V gives CDR1 GTSNPN, CDR2 SVGIG (reference sequence). CDR3 in amino acids: CAWSVPQGPNSGANVLTF. The CDR3 DNA reads TGTGCCTGGAGTGTACCCCAGGGTCCCAACTCTGGGGCCAACGTCCTGACTTTC.

This clonotype was observed once. The rearrangement links TRBV7-3 to TRBJ1-4; D gene ambiguous. Germline-derived CDR1 and CDR2 are SGHTA and FQGTGA. V gave up 5 bases and J gave up 8 bases, with 12 bases separating them. The CDR3 covers 13 residues. This CDR3 is CASSVDPGEKLFF. The CDR3 region has the DNA TGTGCCAGCAGCGTCGACCCGGGGGAAAAACTGTTTTTT.

This CDR3 is CSVESLAGGDTQYF. CDR3 nucleotides: TGCAGCGTTGAATCGCTAGCGGGCGGGGATACGCAGTATTTT. V and J are TRBV29-1 and TRBJ2-3; 8 bases match TRBD2. Unmatched junction bases numbered 7, after V lost 2 bases and J lost 6 bases. The CDR3 is 14 amino acids. Germline V lookup: CDR1 SQVTM, CDR2 ANQGSEA.

This chain links TRBV20-1 with TRBJ2-3; weak D call: TRBD2 (5 bases). CDR1 is DFQATT, CDR2 SNEGSKA, per germline (reference sequence). The CDR3 covers 14 residues. The ends were cut back, 6 bases at V and 3 bases at J, with 16 bases in the middle. The CDR3 loop reads CSASRTSGTDTQYF. CDR3 sequence (DNA): TGCAGTGCAAGCAGGACTTCGGGTACAGATACGCAGTATTTT.

V gene TRBV23-1 combines with J gene TRBJ2-1; D remains ambiguous. TRBV23-1 is noted as an ORF with a role that remains uncertain. CDR3 length: 16 residues. Deletions cut 0 bases from V and 7 bases from J, with 16 bases between. The CDR3 region is CASSQSGSRQPNEQFF. DNA for the CDR3: TGCGCCAGCAGTCAATCGGGCTCAAGGCAACCGAATGAGCAGTTCTTC.